This T cell receptor beta chain was sequenced for a study of blood T cells in healthy people across ages. Together with a sample-barcoded 5' primer, a J-beta primer mix was included in a second PCR lasting roughly 7 to 11 cycles. TCRdb fed the 5' RACE reads into MiXCR, producing one record per CDR3 protein. The sample records about 1.4 million distinct CDR3 sequences, 59% being singletons. General study findings and limits: Age brought a roughly linear fall in TCR beta diversity measured per million T cells.

Trimming removed 7 bases from V and 5 bases from J, with 23 bases in between. From germline, CDR1 is SQVTM and CDR2 ANQGSEA. The CDR3 runs to 15 residues. There are a few counts of this clonotype. The antigen remains undetermined. The sequenced sample was blood. This sequence joins TRBV29-1 and TRBJ1-2; D is uncertain. This clonotype was obtained from a man aged 18 to 35 in good health. CDR3 region: CSAWVADSFRYGYTF. The CDR3 region has the DNA TGCAGCGCCTGGGTGGCGGATTCCTTCCGATATGGCTACACCTTC.